The 8 T cell receptor beta chains given below trace back to one sample, sequenced in a study of CD8 T cells in Susac syndrome. Reverse transcription of roughly 0.5 to 1 ug RNA used random hexamers. TCRdb called the immunoSEQ multiplex PCR reads again in MiXCR, with one record for every CDR3 protein. Among around 180,000 distinct CDR3 sequences, approximately 96% were seen once, and the ten largest hold 0.15% to 0.2%. Sequenced input: CD8+ T cells from PBMCs. Receptors were obtained from a human donor with multiple sclerosis.

The chain joins TRBV20-1 to TRBJ1-2; D remains ambiguous. The CDR3 spans 16 residues. The germline V and J ends were trimmed by 0 bases and 4 bases, with 18 bases remaining between them. Germline assignment: CDR1 DFQATT and CDR2 SNEGSKA (reference sequence). For the CDR3, the DNA is TGCAGTGCTAGAGAGATCCCGGCCTCGGATGCCTATGGCTACACCTTC. Translated: CSAREIPASDAYGYTF.

The rearrangement joins TRBV12-3 or TRBV12-4 to TRBJ1-2; TRBD1 agrees at 9 bases. CDR3 length equals 15 residues. V was pared by 2 bases and J by 7 bases, with 8 bases of the junction left unmatched. CDR3 in DNA: TGTGCCAGCAGTTTATCTCCAACAGGGGGCCCTGGCTACACCTTC. It specifies CASSLSPTGGPGYTF.

The chain employs TRBV9 and TRBJ1-2; tentatively, D is TRBD1 (5 bases). CDR1 SGDLS and CDR2 YYNGEE come from the germline V gene. The ends were cut back, 0 bases at V and 3 bases at J, with 9 bases in the middle. The CDR3 runs to 14 residues. This CDR3 is CASSVGGADYGYTF. The CDR3 region has the DNA TGTGCCAGCAGCGTAGGAGGGGCGGACTATGGCTACACCTTC.

This clonotype was recorded once. Germline and junction disagree at one end, which may indicate a read error. The chain has TRBV9 and TRBJ2-5; D unclear. CDR3 length equals 9 residues. From germline, CDR1 is SGDLS and CDR2 YYNGEE. The CDR3 spells CASGEAQYF. The CDR3 bases are TGTGCCAGCGGAGAGGCCCAGTACTTC.

The gene calls are TRBV24-1 and TRBJ1-1; D uncertain. V was pared by 7 bases and J by 1 base, with 9 bases between. The germline gives CDR1 KGHDR, CDR2 SFDVKD. The CDR3 sequence is 13 residues long. CDR3 region: CATRGWGNTEAFF. CDR3 bases: TGTGCCACCAGAGGTTGGGGGAACACTGAAGCTTTCTTT.

The chain uses TRBV19 and TRBJ1-5; D not certain. Trimming took off 9 bases at V and 1 base at J, with 13 bases between the two ends. The germline V gene has CDR1 LNHDA and CDR2 SQIVND (reference sequence). The CDR3 is made up of 14 amino acids. CDR3 in DNA: TGTGCCAGCACAGACATTCTAAGCAATCAGCCCCAGCATTTT. Translated: CASTDILSNQPQHF.

The J gene is TRBJ2-7, the V gene TRBV7-8; 7 bases are shared with TRBD2. From germline, CDR1 is SGHVS and CDR2 FQNEAQ. CDR3 length: 16 amino acids. After removal of 0 bases from V and 0 bases from J, the junction contained 5 bases not matched to a gene. The CDR3 bases are TGTGCCAGCAGCTTAGCTGGCAGGACTAGCTCCTACGAGCAGTACTTC. Protein product: CASSLAGRTSSYEQYF.

V usage is TRBV20-1 and J usage is TRBJ2-2, with 8 positions matching TRBD2. Germline CDR1 is DFQATT and CDR2 is SNEGSKA (reference sequence). The ends lost 2 bases at V and 6 bases at J; junction bases unmatched: 5. The CDR3 loop spans 14 amino acids. The CDR3 protein is CSARQRELSGELFF. The CDR3 nucleotides are TGCAGTGCTAGACAGCGGGAGCTGTCCGGGGAGCTGTTTTTT.